The present T cell receptor (beta chain) was sequenced within a study of T cells after yellow fever vaccination (dated by TCRdb to 2018 to 2020). Context from the whole study: The SMART-Seq v4 Ultra Low Input RNA kit was used to prepare libraries from fractions with low cell numbers. Blood samples were taken at several timepoints before and after primary and secondary immunization, and bulk PBMC replicates and cell subsets were isolated. Two healthy male donors, one aged 18 to 30 and one aged 30 to 40 years, made up the cohort. To follow T-cell clones before and after primary and booster YFV17D yellow fever vaccination, bulk TCR alpha and beta repertoires were sequenced over time. Overall study results and their limits: Because the study included only a couple of donors, the extent to which the findings can be generalized is limited. A small fraction of clonotypes appeared in both the CD4 and CD8 compartments, likely as a result of convergent recombination. Compared with the primary T-cell response, the secondary T-cell response was weaker but faster, peaking on day 5 rather than day 15. After the booster, most of the clones that had expanded following primary vaccination were detected again (just under 97% of CD4 and 80% to 90% of CD8), which suggests that memory was broadly maintained. Because abundant contaminating clonotypes from the bulk population could be contained in FACS-sorted repertoires, computational filtering was required.

TCRdb shows the sequencer as Illumina NovaSeq 6000. Synthesis of TCR cDNA relied on 5'RACE template switching, a step that introduced a universal primer site along with unique molecular identifiers. Priming for cDNA synthesis came from both the TCR alpha and TCR beta constant segments. Library amplification used two PCR steps, and the second PCR step added sample barcodes and sequencing adapters. Sequencing of libraries was done on Illumina HiSeq 2500 (2x100 bp) or NovaSeq (2x150 bp). Under the source paper's analysis protocol: MIGEC was used to demultiplex reads and collapse the reads into UMI consensus sequences, and MiXCR was used for V(D)J alignment. Vaccine-responding clonotypes were defined with edgeR using replicate PBMC samples, requiring FDR below 0.01 and a log2 fold change above 5 up to day 15. Each bulk clonotype received a CD4 or CD8 identity based on whether the sequenced CD4 or CD8 repertoire contained that clonotype at higher abundance. The public sequencing data were trimmed at Q25 with fastp and processed into clonotypes with MiXCR by TCRdb, which kept only in-frame beta chains. Records with the same CDR3 protein are collapsed into one entry carrying the most frequent genes and DNA. Clone size and V and J calls follow TCRdb, not the original study. Present in this sample are a few hundred thousand distinct CDR3 sequences, approximately 10% of which were seen just once. Of the sample, about 3.7% is held by the ten largest clones.

What this sample's treatment or condition label stands for: live attenuated yellow fever vaccine strain. PBMCs were isolated from peripheral blood using a standard Ficoll-Paque protocol. Dynabeads CD4 and CD8 positive selection kits were used to isolate CD4 and CD8 T-cell fractions. TriZol was used to extract RNA from bulk PBMCs, CD4 and CD8 fractions, and dextramer-positive and dextramer-negative fractions. The CDR3 numbers 14 residues from cysteine through phenylalanine. Only the CDR3 DNA is retained, 42 bases long and in frame from the first base. V loses 7 bases of germline sequence and J loses 5 bases, and the interval between the two ends is 14 bases. This clonotype appeared a few times. Its antigen target is currently unknown. Qualities for individual bases were not recorded, and no much larger clone is one base off.

The sequence was obtained from a young man who received the YFV17D yellow fever vaccine. The input for sequencing was CD4+ T cells sorted from PBMCs, taken 5 days after the yellow fever booster vaccination. In this chain, TRBV12-3 or TRBV12-4 is recombined with TRBJ2-2; the best D guess is TRBD1, with 6 bases matching. The nucleotides read TGTGCCAGCACCGCCCAGGGGAGAACCGGGGAGCTGTTTTTT. It translates as CASTAQGRTGELFF.